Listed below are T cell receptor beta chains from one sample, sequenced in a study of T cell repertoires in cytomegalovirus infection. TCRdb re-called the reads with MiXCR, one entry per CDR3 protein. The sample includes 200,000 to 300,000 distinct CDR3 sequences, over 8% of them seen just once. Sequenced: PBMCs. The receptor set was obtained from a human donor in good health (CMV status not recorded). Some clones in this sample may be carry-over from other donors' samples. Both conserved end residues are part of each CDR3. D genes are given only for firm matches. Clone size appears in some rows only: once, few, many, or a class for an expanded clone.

TGTGCCAGCAGCTTAGACAGGGGCAGGGAAGCTTTCTTT	CASSLDRGREAFF	many	TRBJ1-1	TRBD1	TRBV7-2
TGTGCCAGCAGCGCGGGACGGAGCACTGAAGCTTTCTTT	CASSAGRSTEAFF	many	TRBJ1-1	-	TRBV11-3
TGTGCCAGCAGTTACTCGACAGGGAATCGTAATTCACCCCTCCACTTT	CASSYSTGNRNSPLHF	many	TRBJ1-6	TRBD1	TRBV6-2/TRBV6-3
TGTGCCAGCAGTACAGGTCGGGGGGCGAACACCGGGGAGCTGTTTTTT	CASSTGRGANTGELFF	many	TRBJ2-2	TRBD2	TRBV7-2
TGTGCCAGCAGTTTCGCGGGGGGGCAAGAGACCCAGTACTTC	CASSFAGGQETQYF	many	TRBJ2-5	TRBD2	TRBV12-3/TRBV12-4
TGCAGTGCACGGACAGGCCTGAACACTGAAGCTTTCTTT	CSARTGLNTEAFF	-	TRBJ1-1	TRBD1	TRBV20-1
TGTGCCAGCAGCGCCCGGGACAGGGGGGCTCCGGCTTTC	CASSARDRGAPAF	-	TRBJ1-2	TRBD1	TRBV7-3
TGTGCCAGCAGCTTAAGTAACAGGGGCTCGCAAGAGACCCAGTACTTC	CASSLSNRGSQETQYF	many	TRBJ2-5	TRBD1	TRBV11-2
TGCAGTGCTAAGGTCCGAAAGGCCGGGACAACAACCATTAACGATCAGCCCCAGCATTTT	CSAKVRKAGTTTINDQPQHF	many	TRBJ1-5	-	TRBV20-1
TGTGCCAGCAGCCGCCCCGCGGGTGAGCAGTTCTTC	CASSRPAGEQFF	many	TRBJ2-1	-	TRBV7-3
TGTGCCAGCAGCCTCGCCACTAGCGGGTACAATGAGCAGTTCTTC	CASSLATSGYNEQFF	many	TRBJ2-1	TRBD2	TRBV7-8
TGTGCCAGCAACACCGTAGCCTACGAGCAGTACTTC	CASNTVAYEQYF	many	TRBJ2-7	-	TRBV6-2/TRBV6-3
TGTGCCAGCAAGCAGGGGTCCACAGATACGCAGTATTTT	CASKQGSTDTQYF	many	TRBJ2-3	-	TRBV7-2
TGCAGCGCCCAGGGGACAATGAACACTGAAGCTTTCTTT	CSAQGTMNTEAFF	few	TRBJ1-1	-	TRBV29-1
TGCAGCACCGATGGGGGTAGCGGGGGAGAGACCCAGTACTTC	CSTDGGSGGETQYF	-	TRBJ2-5	TRBD2	TRBV29-1
TGTGCCAGCACCTCAGGGTCACAGGCCTCATACTATGGCTACACCTTC	CASTSGSQASYYGYTF	many	TRBJ1-2	-	TRBV7-8
TGTGCCAGCTCACCTACGATTGCTATAGGAGGTAGGAACACTGAAGCTTTCTTT	CASSPTIAIGGRNTEAFF	few	TRBJ1-1	-	TRBV18
TGTGCCAGCAGCGTCGCTAGCGGAGTCTACAATGAGCAGTTCTTC	CASSVASGVYNEQFF	-	TRBJ2-1	TRBD2	TRBV7-2
TGTGCCAGCAGTTTACCCACAGGGGGAGGAGAAAAACTGTTTTTT	CASSLPTGGGEKLFF	many	TRBJ1-4	TRBD1	TRBV28
TGTGCCAGCAGCTTAGGGGGGACAGGGGGCCCCGAGCAGTACTTC	CASSLGGTGGPEQYF	many	TRBJ2-7	TRBD1	TRBV7-2